The 32 T cell receptor beta chains below come from one sample, sequenced in a study of T cells after yellow fever vaccination. MiXCR was run by TCRdb on the 5' RACE reads, yielding one entry per CDR3 protein. Among tens of thousands of distinct CDR3 sequences listed, almost 8% were seen once. The input for sequencing was CD8+ T cells sorted from PBMCs, taken on the day of the yellow fever booster vaccination. Receptor source: a man aged 25 to 40 who received the YFV17D yellow fever vaccine.

The sample holds many counts of this clonotype. The chain carries TRBV7-8 and TRBJ2-4, with a weak D call TRBD2 (6 bases). Germline lookup yields CDR1 SGHVS and CDR2 FQNEAQ. This CDR3 is built from 14 residues. Trimming stripped 4 bases from V and 3 bases from J, with 10 bases between. This CDR3 reads CASSSPGDKNIQYF. The CDR3 nucleotides read TGTGCCAGCAGCTCCCCGGGGGACAAAAACATTCAGTACTTC.

In this sample, this clonotype turned up a few times. V is TRBV12-3 or TRBV12-4 and J is TRBJ2-1; 12 positions agree with TRBD2. The CDR3 is made up of 14 amino acids. Trimming removed 7 bases from V and 12 bases from J; junction bases left unmatched: 10. CDR3 bases: TGTGCCAGCAAGCAGACTAGCGGGAGTAGTCGGCAGTTCTTC. This codes for CASKQTSGSSRQFF.

There are many counts of this clonotype. The rearrangement links TRBV29-1 to TRBJ2-6, with D perhaps matching TRBD1 or TRBD2 (5 bases each). The CDR3 is 18 residues long. V was trimmed by 0 bases and J by 1 base, leaving 16 bases between them. Per the germline V gene, CDR1 is SQVTM and CDR2 is ANQGSEA. CDR3 residues: CSVEDPGTPASGANVLTF. CDR3 sequence (DNA): TGCAGCGTTGAAGATCCGGGGACGCCGGCATCTGGGGCCAACGTCCTGACTTTC. Looking up the rest from reference TRBV29-1 and TRBJ2-6 gives the full variable domain: SAVISQKPSRDICQRGTSLTIQCQVDSQVTMMFWYRQQPGQSLTLIATANQGSEATYESGFVIDKFPISRPNLTFSTLTVSNMSPEDSSIYLCSVEDPGTPASGANVLTFGAGSRLTVL.

The chain employs TRBV13 and TRBJ2-3; D gene ambiguous. Trimming removed 5 bases at V and 1 base at J, with 4 bases between. The V gene's germline CDR1 is PRHDT and CDR2 FYEKMQ (reference sequence). The CDR3 runs to 12 residues. The CDR3 region is CASSHGTDTQYF. CDR3 in DNA: TGTGCCAGCAGCCACGGCACAGATACGCAGTATTTT.

The chain employs TRBV5-5 and TRBJ2-7, with 12 bases lining up with TRBD2. V lost 4 bases and J lost 1; bases outside the gene matches: 3. The CDR3 runs 15 residues. CDR1 is SGHKS, CDR2 YYEKEE, per germline (reference sequence). As DNA, the CDR3 is TGTGCCAGCAGCGCGACTAGCGGGAGTTCCTACGAGCAGTACTTC. This translates into CASSATSGSSYEQYF. The full variable domain, rest sourced from reference TRBV5-5 and TRBJ2-7, is DAGVTQSPTHLIKTRGQQVTLRCSPISGHKSVSWYQQVLGQGPQFIFQYYEKEERGRGNFPDRFSARQFPNYSSELNVNALLLGDSALYLCASSATSGSSYEQYFGPGTRLTVT.

Of note for this clonotype: This clone may be a read error of a much larger clone one base away. V and J are TRBV3-1 and TRBJ1-2, with unresolved D. In germline, CDR1 is LGHDT, CDR2 YNNKEL (reference sequence). The CDR3 sequence is 15 residues long. The CDR3 sequence is CSSSQVTVTNYGYTF. CDR3 DNA sequence: TGTTCCAGCAGCCAAGTTACGGTGACTAACTATGGCTACACCTTC. The complete variable domain, with remaining parts taken from reference TRBV3-1 and TRBJ1-2, reads DTAVSQTPKYLVTQMGNDKSIKCEQNLGHDTMYWYKQDSKKFLKIMFSYNNKELIINETVPNRFSPKSPDKAHLNLHINSLELGDSAVYFCSSSQVTVTNYGYTFGSGTRLTVV.

This clonotype was found once. At one end, the junction sequence differs from germline, possibly due to a read error. The chain joins TRBV20-1 to TRBJ2-1; TRBD2 is a possible D gene (5 bases). CDR1 DFQATT and CDR2 SNEGSKA come from the germline V gene (reference sequence). This CDR3 is built from 15 residues. CDR3 residues: CGARDPRASYNEQFF. The CDR3 bases are TGCGGTGCTAGAGACCCGAGGGCCTCCTACAATGAGCAGTTCTTC.

The rearrangement joins TRBV9 to TRBJ2-7, with D possibly matching TRBD2 (5 bases). The CDR3 covers 14 residues. Per germline, CDR1 SGDLS and CDR2 YYNGEE. V lost 0 bases, J lost 2 bases, and 9 bases lay in between. The CDR3 region is CASSVGGSAYEQYF. CDR3 DNA: TGTGCCAGCAGCGTAGGAGGGAGTGCCTACGAGCAGTACTTC.

The rearrangement uses TRBV7-9 and TRBJ2-7; D may correspond to TRBD1 or TRBD2 (5 bases each). Germline V gene data show CDR1 as SEHNR and CDR2 as FQNEAQ (reference sequence). Trimming cost V 6 bases and J 0 bases, with 18 bases left between them. The CDR3 spans 16 residues. Here the CDR3 reads CASSQGASTSSYEQYF. For the CDR3, the DNA is TGTGCCAGCAGTCAAGGGGCCAGTACTAGCTCCTACGAGCAGTACTTC.

At least ten counts were recorded for this clonotype. The chain couples TRBV29-1 to TRBJ2-6, with a possible D match to TRBD2 (6 bases). From germline, CDR1 is SQVTM and CDR2 ANQGSEA. The CDR3 runs to 14 residues. V was cut by 7 bases and J by 3 bases, with 13 bases left in between. CDR3 coding DNA: TGCAGCGCCTTACCGGGACTTGGGGCCAACGTCCTGACTTTC. This sequence encodes CSALPGLGANVLTF.

V gene TRBV7-8 combines with J gene TRBJ2-7; D is unclear. Trimming cost V 3 bases and J 2 bases, with 11 bases left between them. Germline loops: CDR1 SGHVS, CDR2 FQNEAQ. This CDR3 is 14 amino acids long. The CDR3 is CASSFSPGPYEQYF. CDR3 coding DNA: TGTGCCAGCAGCTTTTCCCCCGGACCCTACGAGCAGTACTTC.

The J gene is TRBJ2-1, the V gene TRBV19; TRBD2 matches 9 bases. Germline loops: CDR1 LNHDA, CDR2 SQIVND (reference sequence). The CDR3 totals 15 residues. V trimming: 4 bases; J trimming: 8 bases; junction bases outside the gene matches: 9. This CDR3 is CASSKTSGLMDEQFF. In nucleotides, the CDR3 is TGTGCCAGTAGTAAGACTAGCGGCCTTATGGATGAGCAGTTCTTC.

In this sample, this clonotype turned up a few times. The rearrangement joins TRBV20-1 to TRBJ2-7; 15 nucleotides match TRBD2. V lost 6 bases, J lost 3 bases, and 6 bases stayed unmatched. This CDR3 has 15 amino acids. The germline gives CDR1 DFQATT, CDR2 SNEGSKA (reference sequence). The DNA of the CDR3 is TGCAGTGCCCCCGGGACTAGCGGGAGGTACTACGAGCAGTACTTC. It specifies CSAPGTSGRYYEQYF.

The gene calls are TRBV28 and TRBJ2-1; the match to TRBD2 covers 13 bases. Germline V lookup: CDR1 MDHEN, CDR2 SYDVKM. CDR3 length equals 12 residues. J lost 9 bases, V lost 10 bases, and 3 bases had no gene match. The CDR3 reads CATTSGRGEQFF. For the CDR3, the DNA is TGTGCCACCACTAGCGGGAGGGGTGAGCAGTTCTTC.

This chain links TRBV12-3 or TRBV12-4 with TRBJ2-1; unclear D gene. Trimming shortened V by 2 bases and J by 4 bases, and 12 bases separated the two germline ends. The CDR3 runs 15 residues. CDR3 in DNA: TGTGCCAGCAGTTTATCCCCAACCTATTACAATGAGCAGTTCTTC. Its translation is CASSLSPTYYNEQFF.

This clonotype has more than one count but fewer than ten. The chain links TRBV15 to TRBJ2-5; the D call may be TRBD1 or TRBD2 (6 bases each). The CDR3 loop spans 13 amino acids. Trimming pared 8 bases from V and 5 bases from J, leaving 15 bases between. Germline assignment: CDR1 LNHNV and CDR2 YYDKDF (reference sequence). CDR3 bases: TGTGCCACCGGGGGGCCAGCTTGGGAGACCCAGTACTTC. It is translated as CATGGPAWETQYF.

This clonotype was observed a handful of times. The CDR3 DNA follows: TGCAGCGTTGAGAGACCTAGCGGGAGATCAGGAGATACGCAGTATTTT. It yields the protein CSVERPSGRSGDTQYF. The chain links TRBV29-1 to TRBJ2-3; 10 positions match TRBD2. The J segment lost 5 bases and the V segment lost 3 bases, leaving 11 bases of the junction unmatched. The CDR3 is made up of 16 amino acids. CDR1 is SQVTM, CDR2 ANQGSEA, per germline.

This clonotype was picked up a small number of times. The chain employs TRBV7-9 and TRBJ1-6; D is undetermined. V lost 5 bases and J lost 8, with 19 bases in between. CDR3 size: 16 residues. Germline-derived CDR1 and CDR2 are SEHNR and FQNEAQ (reference sequence). CDR3 sequence: CASSDVGNALYSPLHF. The CDR3, as DNA: TGTGCCAGCAGCGACGTGGGTAATGCTTTATATTCACCCCTCCACTTT.

This clonotype was detected only a few times. The chain carries TRBV27 and TRBJ2-7; tentative D call: TRBD2 (7 bases). Germline V gene data show CDR1 as MNHEY and CDR2 as SMNVEV (reference sequence). This CDR3 has 12 amino acids. Trimming pared 8 bases from V and 5 bases from J, leaving 13 bases between. Here the CDR3 reads CASLEGGHEQYF. The CDR3 DNA sequence: TGTGCCAGCCTGGAGGGGGGGCACGAGCAGTACTTC.

This clonotype was detected only a few times. DNA of the CDR3: TGTGCCAGCAGTCGACAGGGAAACGAGCAGTACTTC. As protein: CASSRQGNEQYF. This rearrangement joins TRBV6-5 to TRBJ2-7, with 7 positions matching TRBD1. J gave up 5 bases and V 5 bases, and 3 bases lay outside the gene matches. This CDR3 region has 12 residues. Germline assignment: CDR1 MNHEY and CDR2 SVGAGI.

On this clonotype itself: One end of the junction does not line up with germline, which may come from a read error. The CDR3 DNA sequence: TGTGCTAGCAGCTTAGCGCGGGAGGGGTACGAGCAGTACTTC. Amino acids: CASSLAREGYEQYF. The gene calls are TRBV7-6 and TRBJ2-7; 9 positions match TRBD2. CDR1 is SGHVS, CDR2 FNYEAQ, per germline. The CDR3 sequence is 14 residues long.

A few counts support this clonotype. The CDR3 here is CASSLVTPHYEQYF. CDR3 bases: TGCGCCAGCAGCTTGGTGACACCCCACTACGAGCAGTACTTC. The chain couples TRBV5-1 to TRBJ2-7; no reliable D call. The length of the CDR3 is 14 residues. V lost 0 bases, J lost 3 bases, and 10 bases lay in between. Germline V gene lookup returns CDR1 SGHRS and CDR2 YFSETQ.

The chain joins TRBV6-2 or TRBV6-3 to TRBJ2-7; TRBD2 might be the D (6 bases). Germline V gene lookup returns CDR1 MNHEY and CDR2 SVGEGT. The CDR3 length is 15 residues. Between the trimmed V and J ends, which lost 9 bases and 0 bases, there was a span of 18 bases. The CDR3 DNA reads TGTGCCAGTGCGGGAATCGGAATAAGCTCCTACGAGCAGTACTTC. It yields the protein CASAGIGISSYEQYF.

The genes are TRBV20-1 and TRBJ2-1; D is unclear. The V end was cut by 0 bases, the J end by 10 bases, with 22 bases between. The germline CDR1 and CDR2 sequences are DFQATT and SNEGSKA (reference sequence). The CDR3 covers 16 residues. The CDR3 bases are TGCAGTGCTAGAGATCTAGGAGCCGGCCGAAATTACGAGCAGTTCTTC. Its translation is CSARDLGAGRNYEQFF.

This clonotype was found many times. The chain carries TRBV7-6 and TRBJ2-3; 9 bases line up with TRBD2. Per the germline V gene, CDR1 is SGHVS and CDR2 is FNYEAQ. Trimming cost V 5 bases and J 2 bases; bases outside gene matches: 14. The CDR3 contains 18 residues. The CDR3 loop is CASSRTGIASGNTDTQYF. The CDR3 coding sequence is TGTGCCAGCAGCCGTACGGGTATCGCTAGCGGGAACACAGATACGCAGTATTTT.

The chain combines TRBV10-2 with TRBJ2-3; no reliable D call. This CDR3 region has 14 residues. Germline V gene data show CDR1 as WSHSY and CDR2 as SAAADI. V was shortened by 3 bases and J by 2 bases, with 9 bases between the two germline ends. CDR3 DNA sequence: TGCGCCAGCAGTGAATTCGTGGACACAGATACGCAGTATTTT. Translating gives CASSEFVDTDTQYF.

The chain joins TRBV18 to TRBJ2-3; perhaps D is TRBD1 or TRBD2 (5 bases each). In germline, CDR1 is KGHSH, CDR2 LQKENI. Trimming removed 1 base from V and 3 bases from J, with 17 bases in between. This CDR3 is 17 amino acids long. The CDR3 region has the DNA TGTGCCAGCTCACCACAATGGGGGACGATAGATACAGATACGCAGTATTTT. This sequence encodes CASSPQWGTIDTDTQYF.

This chain uses TRBV6-2 or TRBV6-3 with TRBJ2-1; 10 bases line up with TRBD2. CDR3 length: 15 residues. The V gene end was trimmed by 6 bases and the J gene end by 7 bases; junction bases not matched to a gene: 9. Germline lookup yields CDR1 MNHEY and CDR2 SVGEGT. The CDR3 DNA follows: TGTGCCAGCAGCCACGTAGCGGGAGGACTTAATGAGCAGTTCTTC. Encoded protein: CASSHVAGGLNEQFF.

The V call is TRBV7-9, the J call TRBJ2-5, with 8 bases that match TRBD2. Trimming at V came to 5 bases and at J to 5 bases, leaving 10 bases not matched to a gene. Per germline, CDR1 SEHNR and CDR2 FQNEAQ (reference sequence). This CDR3 region has 15 residues. CDR3 region: CASSPFERESETQYF. The CDR3 DNA is TGTGCCAGCAGCCCCTTCGAGCGGGAGTCGGAGACCCAGTACTTC.

The chain links TRBV20-1 to TRBJ2-7, with 8 bases identical to TRBD2. This CDR3 comprises 14 residues. In germline, CDR1 is DFQATT, CDR2 SNEGSKA (reference sequence). V dropped 3 bases and J dropped 6; count of bases not matched to a gene: 10. The CDR3 region is CSAREYRTSLEQYF. DNA of the CDR3: TGCAGTGCTAGGGAGTACAGGACTAGCCTCGAGCAGTACTTC.

The chain joins TRBV6-9 to TRBJ2-7; 10 positions agree with TRBD2. The germline CDR1 and CDR2 sequences are MNHGY and SVAAGI. The CDR3 consists of 20 residues. V shed 2 bases, J shed 4 bases, and the junction held 20 bases outside the gene matches. CDR3 residues: CASSYTSSLQREGPTYEQYF. The CDR3 DNA reads TGTGCCAGCAGTTATACCTCTTCCCTACAGCGGGAGGGCCCGACATACGAGCAGTACTTC.

This clonotype showed up just a few times. This chain uses TRBV7-8 with TRBJ1-2; D gene uncertain. Trimming removed 7 bases from V and 4 bases from J, with 13 bases in between. Germline CDR1 SGHVS, CDR2 FQNEAQ. This CDR3 spans 13 amino acids. The CDR3 coding sequence is TGTGCCAGCACCCTAGGGATAGGCTATGGCTACACCTTC. This encodes CASTLGIGYGYTF.